This record concerns one T cell receptor beta chain sequence. Its antigen is unknown. This PCR relied on a set of 60 Vbeta primers and 13 Jbeta primers. Data came from immunoSEQ multiplex PCR; TCRdb stores just in-frame clones and leaves some out. The table lists around 200,000 clones, more than 60% of them singletons. These data are taken from a study of cytomegalovirus exposure and HLA in healthy donors. Study results and caveats: Investigators reported 164 TCR beta chains as tied to cytomegalovirus. A later look showed TCR association rates differing by HLA locus, highest for DRB1 and lowest for HLA-C.

The germline V gene encodes CDR1 MNHNS and CDR2 SASEGT. With 6 bases removed from V and 7 bases from J, the gap between germline ends came to 13 bases. CDR3 length: 14 amino acids. The receptor's source is a girl aged 2-15 years in good health and CMV-seronegative. The specimen sequenced was PBMCs. The rearrangement joins TRBV6-1 to TRBJ1-6; perhaps TRBD1 as D (6 bases). The CDR3 here is CASSLDRRNSPLHF. DNA of the CDR3: TGTGCCAGCAGCCTTGACAGGAGGAATTCACCCCTCCACTTT.